The source of this TCR beta chain is a study of blood T cell repertoires in COVID-19. Study-wide context: There were acute and convalescent COVID-19 samples, and they came from the United States, Italy and Spain. PBMCs, B-cell-depleted T cells, or T cells provided the cDNA or gDNA that made up the material.

Trimming took 7 bases from V and 8 from J; bases not matched to a gene: 7. Germline lookup yields CDR1 MNHEY and CDR2 SVGAGI. CDR3 length equals 13 residues. TCRdb's table, derived via immunoSEQ multiplex PCR, lists solely in-frame clones and lacks some. The repertoire holds more than 200,000 clones, with about 80% as singletons. Sequencing was performed on peripheral blood. The clonotype originates from a man between 45 and 60 years old with active or convalescent COVID-19. This chain joins TRBV6-5 and TRBJ2-1; 8 nucleotides line up with TRBD1. CDR3 sequence: CASTRQGSHEQFF. CDR3 in DNA: TGTGCCAGCACCAGACAGGGGTCCCATGAGCAGTTCTTC.